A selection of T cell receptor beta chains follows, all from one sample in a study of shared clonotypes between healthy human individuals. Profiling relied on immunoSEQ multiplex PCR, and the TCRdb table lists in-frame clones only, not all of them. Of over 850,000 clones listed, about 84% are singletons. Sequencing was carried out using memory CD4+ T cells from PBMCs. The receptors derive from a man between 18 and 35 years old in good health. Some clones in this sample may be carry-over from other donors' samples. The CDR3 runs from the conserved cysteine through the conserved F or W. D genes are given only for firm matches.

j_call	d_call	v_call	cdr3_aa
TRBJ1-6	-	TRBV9	CASSDRANSPLHF
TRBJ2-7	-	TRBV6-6	CASSRFSTSSYEQYF
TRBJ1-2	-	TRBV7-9	CASSLRTILNYGYTF
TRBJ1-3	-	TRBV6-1	CASSEILGNTIYF
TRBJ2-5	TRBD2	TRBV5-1	CASSSGLAGAPETQYF
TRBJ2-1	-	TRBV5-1	CASSLTANNEQFF
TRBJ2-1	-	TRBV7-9	CASSPGNEQFF
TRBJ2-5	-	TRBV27	CASSLRQQETQYF
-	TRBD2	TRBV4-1	CASSVTLTSGSSYEQYF
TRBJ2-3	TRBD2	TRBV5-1	CASSLALAGGGTDTQYF
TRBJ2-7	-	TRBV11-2	CASSSTGLYEQYF
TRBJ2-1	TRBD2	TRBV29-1	CSCLAGSSYNEQFF
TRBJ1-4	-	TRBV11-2	CASSLLVDEKLFF
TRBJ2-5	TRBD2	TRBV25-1	CASSELGTSGRARETQYF
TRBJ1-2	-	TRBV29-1	CSVEVGSSNYGYTF
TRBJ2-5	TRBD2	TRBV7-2	CASSLGSGRAGETQYF
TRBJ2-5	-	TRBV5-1	CASSLDSRQETQYF
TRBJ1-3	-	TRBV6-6	CASSSLVGSGNTIYF
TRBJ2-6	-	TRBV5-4	CASTRQEDGANVLTF
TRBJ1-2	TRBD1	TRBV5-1	CASSPGRDRADYGYTF
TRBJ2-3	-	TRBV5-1	CASSSDTRGTDTQYF
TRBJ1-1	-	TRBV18	CASSPGWANTEAFF
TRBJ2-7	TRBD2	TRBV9	CASSVDLAGGSYEQYF
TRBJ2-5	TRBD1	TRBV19	CASRSYRDREETQYF
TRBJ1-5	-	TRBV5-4	CASSFNAQPQHF